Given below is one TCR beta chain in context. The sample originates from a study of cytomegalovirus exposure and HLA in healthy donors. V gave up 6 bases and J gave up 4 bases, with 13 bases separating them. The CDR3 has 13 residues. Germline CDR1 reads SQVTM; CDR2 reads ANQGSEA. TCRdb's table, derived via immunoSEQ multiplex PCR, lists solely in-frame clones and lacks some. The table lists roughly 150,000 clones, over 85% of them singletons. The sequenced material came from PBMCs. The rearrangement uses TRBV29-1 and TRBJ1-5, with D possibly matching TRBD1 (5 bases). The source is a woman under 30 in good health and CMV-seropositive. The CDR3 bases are TGCAGCGTAAGTGGGGGGGAGAATCAGCCCCAGCATTTT. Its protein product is CSVSGGENQPQHF. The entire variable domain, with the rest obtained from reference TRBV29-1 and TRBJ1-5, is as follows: SAVISQKPSRDICQRGTSLTIQCQVDSQVTMMFWYRQQPGQSLTLIATANQGSEATYESGFVIDKFPISRPNLTFSTLTVSNMSPEDSSIYLCSVSGGENQPQHFGDGTRLSIL.